What follows are 32 T cell receptor beta chains derived from one specimen sequenced in a study of cytomegalovirus exposure and HLA in healthy donors. Data came from immunoSEQ multiplex PCR; TCRdb stores just in-frame clones and leaves some out. This sample has 120,000 or so clones; 80% to 90% occur once, and the top ten carry nearly 4.5%. Sequencing used PBMCs. The origin of the receptors is a man between 18 and 29 years old in good health and CMV-seropositive.

The CDR3 coding sequence is TGTGCCAGCAGCTTCTTTCCCGACTCCACAGATACGCAGTATTTT. Translating it yields CASSFFPDSTDTQYF. This rearrangement joins TRBV27 to TRBJ2-3; no firm D call. This CDR3 has 15 residues. V lost 6 bases and J 2 bases, leaving 15 bases between the germline ends. Looked up from germline, CDR1 is MNHEY and CDR2 is SMNVEV (reference sequence).

This sequence joins TRBV7-6 and TRBJ1-5; D remains ambiguous. Germline-derived CDR1 and CDR2 are SGHVS and FNYEAQ. V was shortened by 6 bases and J by 3 bases, with 12 bases between the two germline ends. The CDR3 covers 14 residues. In DNA, the CDR3 is TGTGCCAGCAGTCCTACGGGAGACAATCAGCCCCAGCATTTT. Its translation: CASSPTGDNQPQHF.

The chain has TRBV19 and TRBJ1-1, with D hard to call. CDR3 length: 12 amino acids. Germline CDR1 reads LNHDA; CDR2 reads SQIVND (reference sequence). With 11 bases removed from V and 3 bases from J, the gap between germline ends came to 13 bases. The CDR3 region has the DNA TGTGCCTCTCAAGTGGGCGACACTGAAGCTTTCTTT. This codes for CASQVGDTEAFF.

V usage is TRBV2 and J usage is TRBJ1-3; possible D gene TRBD1, 5 bases. Trimming left V 4 bases short and J 2 bases short, with 6 bases between. This CDR3 comprises 13 residues. The V gene's germline CDR1 is SNHLY and CDR2 FYNNEI. CDR3 sequence (DNA): TGTGCCAGCAGTGCAGGGCCTGGAAACACCATATATTTT. This translates into CASSAGPGNTIYF. The whole variable domain, remainder taken from reference TRBV2 and TRBJ1-3, is EPEVTQTPSHQVTQMGQEVILRCVPISNHLYFYWYRQILGQKVEFLVSFYNNEISEKSEIFDDQFSVERPDGSNFTLKIRSTKLEDSAMYFCASSAGPGNTIYFGEGSWLTVV.

CDR3 in amino acids: CASSYSEGYEQYF. CDR3 DNA: TGTGCCAGCAGTTACTCGGAGGGTTACGAGCAGTACTTC. The rearrangement uses TRBV6-6 and TRBJ2-7, with TRBD2 as a possible D gene (6 bases). This CDR3 comprises 13 residues. Trimming took 0 bases from V and 4 from J, leaving 7 bases between them. Germline CDR1 is MNHNY and CDR2 is SVGAGI (reference sequence).

The genes are TRBV19 and TRBJ2-7; 7 positions agree with TRBD1. In germline, CDR1 is LNHDA, CDR2 SQIVND (reference sequence). The CDR3 is 14 residues long. V trimming: 9 bases; J trimming: 0 bases; junction bases outside the gene matches: 8. In DNA form, the CDR3 reads TGTGCCAGCGCTACAGGGGTTAACTCCTACGAGCAGTACTTC. Translation: CASATGVNSYEQYF.

The chain is built from TRBV5-6 and TRBJ1-4; TRBD1 matches at 9 bases. CDR1 and CDR2 from the germline V gene are SGHDT and YYEEEE. The trim removed 0 bases at V and 7 bases at J, leaving 4 bases unmatched. The length of the CDR3 is 15 residues. The CDR3 region is CASSLGTGVGEKLFF. CDR3 DNA sequence: TGTGCCAGCAGCTTGGGGACAGGGGTTGGTGAAAAACTGTTTTTT.

The chain has TRBV4-1 and TRBJ2-6; D is unclear. CDR3 size: 19 residues. V gave up 1 base and J gave up 0 bases, with 16 bases separating them. Germline V lookup: CDR1 MGHRA, CDR2 YSYEKL. CDR3 bases: TGCGCCAGCAGCCAAGCGTATTTTCCAGAAAACTCTGGGGCCAACGTCCTGACTTTC. Amino acids: CASSQAYFPENSGANVLTF.

The chain recombines TRBV5-1 with TRBJ2-7, with a weak D call TRBD2 (5 bases). This CDR3 has 13 residues. The ends were cut back, 2 bases at V and 6 bases at J, with 12 bases in the middle. The germline CDR1 and CDR2 sequences are SGHRS and YFSETQ. The chain's CDR3 is CASSLNLGGEQYF. The CDR3 nucleotides read TGCGCCAGCAGCTTAAATCTAGGAGGCGAGCAGTACTTC. Filled out from reference TRBV5-1 and TRBJ2-7, the complete variable domain reads KAGVTQTPRYLIKTRGQQVTLSCSPISGHRSVSWYQQTPGQGLQFLFEYFSETQRNKGNFPGRFSGRQFSNSRSEMNVSTLELGDSALYLCASSLNLGGEQYFGPGTRLTVT.

The chain couples TRBV4-1 to TRBJ2-5, with 12 bases fitting TRBD1. After removal of 3 bases from V and 6 bases from J, the junction contained 5 bases not matched to a gene. This CDR3 is 15 amino acids long. Germline lookup yields CDR1 MGHRA and CDR2 YSYEKL. The CDR3 reads CASSHLGQGAKTQYF. The CDR3 DNA is TGCGCCAGCAGCCATCTGGGACAGGGGGCCAAGACCCAGTACTTC.

V gene TRBV11-2 combines with J gene TRBJ2-7, with TRBD1 as a possible D gene (6 bases). Germline CDR1 SGHAT, CDR2 FQNNGV. V was clipped by 4 bases and J by 5 bases, with 12 bases between them. CDR3 length: 13 residues. The CDR3 coding sequence is TGTGCCAGCAGCTCGAACAGGGCCCACGAGCAGTACTTC. This encodes CASSSNRAHEQYF.

V usage is TRBV5-6 and J usage is TRBJ1-4; D ambiguous. The V end lost 5 bases, the J end lost 7 bases, and 18 bases lay between the germline ends. CDR3 length: 15 amino acids. Germline loops: CDR1 SGHDT, CDR2 YYEEEE. Written as DNA, the CDR3 is TGTGCCAGCAGGTTAAAGGGAGATCCTACTGAAAAACTGTTTTTT. It translates to CASRLKGDPTEKLFF.

This chain links TRBV5-1 with TRBJ1-1; 7 positions agree with TRBD1. Germline CDR1 is SGHRS and CDR2 is YFSETQ. Germline trimming cut 0 bases from V and 3 bases from J; bases unmatched to any gene: 14. The CDR3 spans 18 residues. The CDR3 region is CASSLGQGKRKRDTEAFF. CDR3 nucleotide sequence: TGCGCCAGCAGCTTGGGACAGGGTAAAAGGAAAAGGGACACTGAAGCTTTCTTT.

This clone was seen only a few times. V gene TRBV14 combines with J gene TRBJ2-7, with D maybe TRBD1 (6 bases). The CDR3 consists of 14 residues. Germline V CDR1 and CDR2: SGHDN, FVKESK. The germline V and J ends were trimmed by 7 bases and 3 bases, with 16 bases remaining between them. For the CDR3, the DNA is TGTGCCAGCAAGGCTATGCTAGGGGGCTACGAGCAGTACTTC. The encoded protein is CASKAMLGGYEQYF.

The chain links TRBV23-1 to TRBJ2-7; TRBD2 is a possible D gene (5 bases). TRBV23-1 is placed among ORFs of uncertain function. Trimming cost V 0 bases and J 0 bases, with 9 bases left between them. The CDR3 has 15 residues. DNA of the CDR3: TGCGCCAGCAGTCAATCTAGTGGGAGCTCCTACGAGCAGTACTTC. Its protein product is CASSQSSGSSYEQYF.

The rearrangement links TRBV7-9 to TRBJ1-1; TRBD1 might be the D (6 bases). Deletions cut 5 bases from V and 4 bases from J, with 29 bases between. This CDR3 comprises 19 residues. CDR1 is SEHNR and CDR2 is FQNEAQ in the germline V gene (reference sequence). CDR3 amino acids: CASSPNQIYSAQGPTEAFF. CDR3 DNA sequence: TGTGCCAGCAGCCCTAACCAAATATATTCCGCACAGGGTCCCACTGAAGCTTTCTTT.

The V call is TRBV7-8, the J call TRBJ2-7; 10 bases fit TRBD1. Germline trimming cut 5 bases from V and 0 bases from J; bases unmatched to any gene: 10. The CDR3 totals 17 residues. Germline V gene sequence: CDR1 SGHVS, CDR2 FQNEAQ. CDR3 region: CASSTGQGPILSYEQYF. The CDR3 DNA follows: TGTGCCAGCAGCACGGGACAGGGGCCGATACTCTCCTACGAGCAGTACTTC. The variable domain in full, with the rest retrieved from reference TRBV7-8 and TRBJ2-7, is GAGVSQSPRYKVAKRGQDVALRCDPISGHVSLFWYQQALGQGPEFLTYFQNEAQLDKSGLPSDRFFAERPEGSVSTLKIQRTQQEDSAVYLCASSTGQGPILSYEQYFGPGTRLTVT.

CDR3 sequence (DNA): TGTGCCTGGAGTGTAATTAAGCAACCCGGGGGTTCACCCCTCCACTTT. This translates into CAWSVIKQPGGSPLHF. J is TRBJ1-6 and V is TRBV30; D might be TRBD1 (5 bases). CDR3 length: 16 residues. The germline V and J ends were trimmed by 0 bases and 9 bases, with 18 bases remaining between them. Per germline, CDR1 GTSNPN and CDR2 SVGIG (reference sequence). Combining the CDR3 with reference TRBV30 and TRBJ1-6 gives the whole variable domain SQTIHQWPATLVQPVGSPLSLECTVEGTSNPNLYWYRQAAGRGLQLLFYSVGIGQISSEVPQNLSASRPQDRQFILSSKKLLLSDSGFYLCAWSVIKQPGGSPLHFGNGTRLTVT.

For this clone: This sample also contains other DNA sequences that code for the same CDR3. The chain joins TRBV6-5 to TRBJ1-1; 10 bases agree with TRBD1. The CDR3 has 14 residues. Germline V CDR1 and CDR2: MNHEY, SVGAGI. J lost 5 bases, V lost 2 bases, and 2 bases had no gene match. Here the CDR3 reads CASSYRTGGTEAFF. The CDR3 region has the DNA TGTGCCAGCAGTTACAGGACAGGGGGAACTGAAGCTTTCTTT.

The chain combines TRBV28 with TRBJ2-6, with TRBD1 identical over 7 bases. The germline V gene has CDR1 MDHEN and CDR2 SYDVKM. The CDR3 consists of 17 residues. V dropped 5 bases and J dropped 0; count of bases not matched to a gene: 7. CDR3 loop: CASSIRTGSSGANVLTF. The CDR3 coding sequence is TGTGCCAGCAGTATAAGGACAGGCAGCTCTGGGGCCAACGTCCTGACTTTC.

The V call is TRBV6-5, the J call TRBJ1-6; D is ambiguous. There are 12 residues in the CDR3. The germline V and J ends were trimmed by 3 bases and 10 bases, with 7 bases remaining between them. Germline CDR1 MNHEY, CDR2 SVGAGI. The CDR3, as DNA: TGTGCCAGCAGTTATTTGGGCTCACCCCTCCACTTT. Protein sequence: CASSYLGSPLHF.

The V and J genes are TRBV21-1 and TRBJ2-1; the DNA was not compared with TRBD1, the D call given in the table. TRBV21-1 corresponds to a pseudogene. The CDR3 length is 18 residues. CDR3 nucleotide sequence: TGTGCCAGCAGCCTGGGGGTAGGGGGGACAGGGCTTAACAATGAGCAGTTCTTC. This sequence encodes CASSLGVGGTGLNNEQFF.

The CDR3 protein is CASSSGQLSGNTIYF. CDR3 DNA: TGTGCCAGTAGTAGTGGACAGCTCTCTGGAAACACCATATATTTT. The chain combines TRBV19 with TRBJ1-3; D is perhaps TRBD1 (6 bases). The germline V gene encodes CDR1 LNHDA and CDR2 SQIVND (reference sequence). The CDR3 loop spans 15 amino acids. V was pared by 4 bases and J by 0 bases, with 10 bases between.

The chain couples TRBV7-8 to TRBJ1-1; a possible D gene is TRBD1 (6 bases). The V and J ends lost 5 bases and 0 bases respectively, with 16 bases between them. CDR1 is SGHVS and CDR2 is FQNEAQ in the germline V gene. The CDR3 runs to 16 residues. The CDR3 region is CASSLLGGRMNTEAFF. CDR3 DNA sequence: TGTGCCAGCAGCCTGTTGGGGGGGCGAATGAACACTGAAGCTTTCTTT.

This chain uses TRBV15 with TRBJ2-1; D unresolved. The V end was cut by 0 bases, the J end by 9 bases, with 12 bases between. There are 14 residues in the CDR3. Germline V lookup: CDR1 LNHNV, CDR2 YYDKDF (reference sequence). CDR3 region: CATSRDLGASEQFF. The DNA for the CDR3 is TGTGCCACCAGCAGAGATCTTGGAGCGAGTGAGCAGTTCTTC.

V and J are TRBV11-2 and TRBJ1-1, with TRBD1 matching over 7 bases. Per the germline V gene, CDR1 is SGHAT and CDR2 is FQNNGV. The ends lost 3 bases at V and 3 bases at J; junction bases unmatched: 7. The CDR3 has 15 residues. CDR3 loop: CASSFTGAMDTEAFF. The CDR3 DNA follows: TGTGCCAGCAGCTTTACAGGGGCAATGGACACTGAAGCTTTCTTT. The variable domain in full, completed from reference TRBV11-2 and TRBJ1-1, reads EAGVAQSPRYKIIEKRQSVAFWCNPISGHATLYWYQQILGQGPKLLIQFQNNGVVDDSQLPKDRFSAERLKGVDSTLKIQPAKLEDSAVYLCASSFTGAMDTEAFFGQGTRLTVV.

This sequence joins TRBV19 and TRBJ1-5, with 10 nucleotides matching TRBD1. The CDR3 totals 15 residues. V trimming: 5 bases; J trimming: 4 bases; junction bases outside the gene matches: 5. CDR1 and CDR2 (germline): LNHDA, SQIVND (reference sequence). The CDR3 sequence: CASSVRDRGNQPQHF. The CDR3 DNA is TGTGCCAGTAGTGTCCGGGACAGGGGAAATCAGCCCCAGCATTTT.

V gene TRBV2 combines with J gene TRBJ2-3, with D tentatively TRBD1 (6 bases). CDR3 length equals 15 residues. Germline V lookup: CDR1 SNHLY, CDR2 FYNNEI. Trimming shortened V by 7 bases and J by 0 bases, and 14 bases separated the two germline ends. The CDR3 DNA reads as TGTGCCAGCAACCCGTGGCAGGGGAGCACAGATACGCAGTATTTT. Protein sequence: CASNPWQGSTDTQYF.

The chain couples TRBV5-6 to TRBJ2-7; 9 bases are a match to TRBD1. V lost 0 bases to trimming and J lost 0 bases; unmatched junction nucleotides: 7. Germline assignment: CDR1 SGHDT and CDR2 YYEEEE. The CDR3 contains 17 residues. For the CDR3, the DNA is TGTGCCAGCAGCTTGGCCGTTGGGACAGGGAGCTCCTACGAGCAGTACTTC. Protein product: CASSLAVGTGSSYEQYF.

This clone showed up just once. The chain couples TRBV5-1 to TRBJ2-1; D is perhaps TRBD1 (6 bases). V lost 0 bases, J lost 1 base, and 8 bases lay in between. The CDR3 is 15 amino acids. Germline CDR1 is SGHRS and CDR2 is YFSETQ. CDR3 amino acids: CASSLEGGSYNEQFF. CDR3 in DNA: TGCGCCAGCAGCTTGGAAGGGGGATCCTACAATGAGCAGTTCTTC.

This rearrangement joins TRBV29-1 to TRBJ2-1, with TRBD2 matching 14 bases. Germline values: CDR1 SQVTM, CDR2 ANQGSEA. This CDR3 is built from 17 residues. V was pared by 6 bases and J by 0 bases, with 7 bases of the junction left unmatched. The CDR3 region is CSVRTSGGIYSYNEQFF. CDR3 DNA: TGCAGCGTCAGGACTAGCGGGGGGATTTACTCCTACAATGAGCAGTTCTTC.

The genes are TRBV5-8 and TRBJ2-1; D uncertain. CDR1 SGHTS and CDR2 YDEGEE come from the germline V gene. V lost 4 bases, J lost 2 bases, and 13 bases lay in between. The CDR3 length is 15 residues. The CDR3: CASSPHARTYNEQFF. DNA for the CDR3: TGTGCCAGCAGCCCACATGCAAGAACCTACAATGAGCAGTTCTTC.